Below are 5 T cell receptor beta chains sequenced from a single sample in a study of immune evolution from preneoplasia to lung adenocarcinoma. The data were produced by immunoSEQ multiplex PCR, yet TCRdb's version contains in-frame clones alone and is incomplete. In the table there are some 6,200 clones, 75% to 90% of which are singletons. The sequencing sample was made of FFPE lung adenocarcinoma in situ tissue. The receptors derive from a donor aged 70 or over with lung adenocarcinoma.

This clone was detected only once. This rearrangement joins TRBV11-2 to TRBJ2-7; D may be TRBD1 (8 bases). The length of the CDR3 is 14 residues. CDR1 is SGHAT and CDR2 is FQNNGV in the germline V gene. V was clipped by 2 bases and J by 5 bases, with 13 bases between them. The CDR3, as DNA: TGTGCCAGCAGCTTAACAGGGGGAGGGCACGAGCAGTACTTC. Translation gives CASSLTGGGHEQYF. Together with reference TRBV11-2 and TRBJ2-7, the CDR3 gives the full variable domain: EAGVAQSPRYKIIEKRQSVAFWCNPISGHATLYWYQQILGQGPKLLIQFQNNGVVDDSQLPKDRFSAERLKGVDSTLKIQPAKLEDSAVYLCASSLTGGGHEQYFGPGTRLTVT.

The gene calls are TRBV10-2 and TRBJ2-7, with a possible D match to TRBD1 (5 bases). CDR3 length equals 15 residues. Per the germline V gene, CDR1 is WSHSY and CDR2 is SAAADI. The V end lost 1 base, the J end lost 1 base, and 11 bases lay between the germline ends. The CDR3 DNA follows: TGCGCCAGCAGTGAGTTTACAGGTATATCCTACGAGCAGTACTTC. It specifies CASSEFTGISYEQYF.

This chain connects TRBV11-3 to TRBJ2-7, with 7 bases identical to TRBD2. CDR1 and CDR2 (germline): SGHNT, YENEEA. CDR3 length: 15 residues. The ends lost 1 base at V and 3 bases at J; junction bases unmatched: 6. CDR3 sequence reads: CASSLGGGRGYEQYF. DNA of the CDR3: TGTGCCAGCAGCTTAGGTGGCGGGAGAGGCTACGAGCAGTACTTC.

Turning to this clone: The junction does not match germline at one end; this may be a read error. V is TRBV11-2 and J is TRBJ2-1, with 10 bases identical to TRBD2. The CDR3 length is 14 residues. Germline V lookup: CDR1 SGHAT, CDR2 FQNNGV. CDR3 in amino acids: CTSSLDPSGRGGFF. The CDR3, as DNA: TGTACCAGCAGCTTAGATCCTAGCGGGAGAGGAGGGTTCTTC.

V gene TRBV5-1 combines with J gene TRBJ2-1; D is possibly TRBD1 or TRBD2 (5 bases each). This CDR3 is built from 16 residues. V was shortened by 0 bases and J by 9 bases, with 19 bases between the two germline ends. Germline V gene data show CDR1 as SGHRS and CDR2 as YFSETQ. CDR3 protein: CASSLVVTRWGGEQFF. The CDR3 region has the DNA TGCGCCAGCAGCTTGGTGGTTACTAGGTGGGGCGGTGAGCAGTTCTTC.